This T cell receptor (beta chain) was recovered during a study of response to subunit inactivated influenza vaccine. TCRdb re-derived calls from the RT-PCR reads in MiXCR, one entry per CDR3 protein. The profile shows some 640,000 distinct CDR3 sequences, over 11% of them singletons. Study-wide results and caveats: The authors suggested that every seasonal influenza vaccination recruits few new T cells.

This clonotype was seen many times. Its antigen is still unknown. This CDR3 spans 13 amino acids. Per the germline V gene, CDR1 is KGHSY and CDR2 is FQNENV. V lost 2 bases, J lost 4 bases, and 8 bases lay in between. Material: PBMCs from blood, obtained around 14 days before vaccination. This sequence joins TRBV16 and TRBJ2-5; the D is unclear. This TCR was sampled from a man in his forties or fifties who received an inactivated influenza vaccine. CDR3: CASSQNLGETQYF. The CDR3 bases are TGTGCCAGCAGCCAAAATTTGGGAGAGACCCAGTACTTC.